This T cell receptor beta chain was captured in a study of T cell repertoires in cytomegalovirus infection (dated by TCRdb to between 2018 and 2021). Regarding the complete study: The HLA type of each donor mattered for the analysis, because public TCR beta signatures pointed to carriage of CMV infection along with the matching HLA type.

At least ten counts were recorded for this clonotype. Its antigen is not yet known. Per-base qualities were not stored, and no clone one base away is much larger. Sequencing was performed on an Illumina HiSeq 1500. TCRdb applied fastp at Q25 and MiXCR to the public reads, then kept only in-frame beta chains. Merged by CDR3 protein, the rows form single entries marked with the most common genes and DNA. The sample has more than 400,000 distinct CDR3 sequences on record, more than 25% of them singletons. The ten largest clones add up to less than 15% of the sample. The study at large found these results: In the ex vivo response, HLA-C-restricted CMV-specific TCR beta clonotypes were dominant, and in two of eight donors the single most frequent clonotype came from this HLA-C-restricted group. In both this cohort and an independent cohort of 352 donors, the cumulative frequency of public TCR beta family members distinguished carriers of CMV infection plus the relevant HLA type.

Sequencing was carried out using PBMCs. The TCR comes from a human donor in good health (CMV status not recorded). Some clones in this sample may be carry-over from other donors' samples.

The CDR3 region: CASNLVAVPSNEQFF. DNA sequence: TGTGCCAGCAACCTGGTAGCAGTCCCGTCCAATGAGCAGTTCTTC. Rearrangement joined TRBV7-9 to TRBJ2-1; the D gene lacks a confident call. The CDR3 measures 15 amino acids from cysteine to phenylalanine. Of the read, only the CDR3 DNA is kept; its 45 bases are in frame from base 1. The junction shows trimming of 7 bases on V and 6 bases on J, plus 19 bases between the germline ends. Reading the germline V gene (reference sequence) gives CDR1 SEHNR and CDR2 FQNEAQ.